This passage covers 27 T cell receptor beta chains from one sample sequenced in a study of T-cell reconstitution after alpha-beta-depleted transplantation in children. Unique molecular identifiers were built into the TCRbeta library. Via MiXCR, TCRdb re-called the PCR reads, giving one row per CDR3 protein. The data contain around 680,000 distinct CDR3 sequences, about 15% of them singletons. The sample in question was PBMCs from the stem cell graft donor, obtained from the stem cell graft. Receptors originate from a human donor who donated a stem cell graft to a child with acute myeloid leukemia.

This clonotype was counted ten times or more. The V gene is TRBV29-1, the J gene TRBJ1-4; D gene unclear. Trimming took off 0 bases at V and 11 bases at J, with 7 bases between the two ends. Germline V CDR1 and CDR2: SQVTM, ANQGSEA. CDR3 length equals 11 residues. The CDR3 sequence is CSVEDASKLFF. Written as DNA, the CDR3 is TGCAGCGTTGAAGACGCGAGCAAACTGTTTTTT. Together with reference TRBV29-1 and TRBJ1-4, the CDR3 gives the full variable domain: SAVISQKPSRDICQRGTSLTIQCQVDSQVTMMFWYRQQPGQSLTLIATANQGSEATYESGFVIDKFPISRPNLTFSTLTVSNMSPEDSSIYLCSVEDASKLFFGSGTQLSVL.

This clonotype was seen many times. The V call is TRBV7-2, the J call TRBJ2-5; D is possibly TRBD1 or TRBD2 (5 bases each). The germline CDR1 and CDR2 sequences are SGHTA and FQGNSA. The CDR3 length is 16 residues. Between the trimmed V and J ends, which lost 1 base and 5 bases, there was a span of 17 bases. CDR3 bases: TGTGCCAGCAGCTTAGTCGGGACCCTAGTAGGGGAGACCCAGTACTTC. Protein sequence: CASSLVGTLVGETQYF.

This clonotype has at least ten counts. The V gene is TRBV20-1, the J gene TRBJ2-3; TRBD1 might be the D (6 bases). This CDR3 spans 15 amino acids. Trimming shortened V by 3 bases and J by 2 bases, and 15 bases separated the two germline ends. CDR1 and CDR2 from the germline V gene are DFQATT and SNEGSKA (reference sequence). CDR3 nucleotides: TGCAGTGCTAGCCTATTGGGGGCGCCCACAGATACGCAGTATTTT. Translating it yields CSASLLGAPTDTQYF.

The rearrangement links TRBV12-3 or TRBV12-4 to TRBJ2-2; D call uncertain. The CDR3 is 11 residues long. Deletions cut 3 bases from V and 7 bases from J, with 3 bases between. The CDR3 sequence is CASSFIGELFF. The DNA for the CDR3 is TGTGCCAGCAGTTTTATCGGGGAGCTGTTTTTT.

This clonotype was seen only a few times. CDR3 sequence reads: CASSFWPSGGTDTQYF. For the CDR3, the DNA is TGTGCCAGCAGCTTTTGGCCTAGCGGGGGCACAGATACGCAGTATTTT. V gene TRBV7-8 combines with J gene TRBJ2-3, with 9 bases that match TRBD2. The junction had 5 bases not matched to a gene; V was cut back by 3 bases and J by 1 base. Per the germline V gene, CDR1 is SGHVS and CDR2 is FQNEAQ. The CDR3 consists of 16 residues.

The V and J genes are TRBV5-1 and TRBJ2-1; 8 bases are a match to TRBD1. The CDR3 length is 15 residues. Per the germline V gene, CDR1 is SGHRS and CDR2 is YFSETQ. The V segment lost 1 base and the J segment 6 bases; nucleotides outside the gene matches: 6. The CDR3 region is CASSLLGDRLNEQFF. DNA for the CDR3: TGCGCCAGCAGCTTGTTGGGGGACAGGCTCAATGAGCAGTTCTTC.

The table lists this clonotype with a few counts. This CDR3 reads CASSWGQGQETQYF. Written as DNA, the CDR3 is TGTGCCAGCAGTTGGGGACAGGGGCAGGAGACCCAGTACTTC. This chain links TRBV12-3 or TRBV12-4 with TRBJ2-5; 10 positions agree with TRBD1. The ends lost 4 bases at V and 5 bases at J; junction bases unmatched: 4. CDR3 size: 14 residues.

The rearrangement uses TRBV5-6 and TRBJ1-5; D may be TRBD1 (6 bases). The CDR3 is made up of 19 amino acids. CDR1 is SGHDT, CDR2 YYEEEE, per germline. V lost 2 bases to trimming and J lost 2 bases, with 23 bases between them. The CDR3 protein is CASSFFGQIPPEGNQPQHF. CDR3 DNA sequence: TGTGCCAGCAGCTTCTTCGGACAGATTCCTCCCGAGGGCAATCAGCCCCAGCATTTT.

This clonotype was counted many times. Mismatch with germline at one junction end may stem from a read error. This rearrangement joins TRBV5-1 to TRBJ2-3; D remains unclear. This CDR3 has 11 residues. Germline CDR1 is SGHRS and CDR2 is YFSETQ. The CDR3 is CASSFADTQYF. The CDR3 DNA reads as TGTGCCAGCAGTTTCGCAGATACGCAGTATTTT.

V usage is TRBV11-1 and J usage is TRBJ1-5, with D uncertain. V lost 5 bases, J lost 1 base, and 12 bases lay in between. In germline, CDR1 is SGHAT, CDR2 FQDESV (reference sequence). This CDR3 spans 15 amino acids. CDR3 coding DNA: TGTGCCAGCAGCCCCGGACGTCTCAGCAATCAGCCCCAGCATTTT. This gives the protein CASSPGRLSNQPQHF.

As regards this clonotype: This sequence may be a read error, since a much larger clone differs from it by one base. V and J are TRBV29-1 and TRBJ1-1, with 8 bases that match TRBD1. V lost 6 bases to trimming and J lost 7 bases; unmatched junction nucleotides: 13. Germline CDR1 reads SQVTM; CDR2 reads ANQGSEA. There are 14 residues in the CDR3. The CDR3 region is CSVPTWDRNNEAFF. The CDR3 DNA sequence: TGCAGCGTCCCCACCTGGGACAGGAATAATGAAGCTTTCTTT.

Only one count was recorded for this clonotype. The CDR3 loop reads CARKTTGGRVYQETQYF. CDR3 bases: TGCGCCAGAAAAACGACAGGGGGAAGGGTGTATCAAGAGACCCAGTACTTC. The V and J genes are TRBV5-1 and TRBJ2-5; 9 bases map to TRBD1. The CDR3 spans 17 residues. The V gene end was trimmed by 8 bases and the J gene end by 2 bases; junction bases not matched to a gene: 16. Per the germline V gene, CDR1 is SGHRS and CDR2 is YFSETQ.

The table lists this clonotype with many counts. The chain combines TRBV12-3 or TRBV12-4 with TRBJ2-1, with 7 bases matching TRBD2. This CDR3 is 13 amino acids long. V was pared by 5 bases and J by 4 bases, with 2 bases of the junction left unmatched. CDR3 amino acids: CASSAGGYNEQFF. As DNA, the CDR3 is TGTGCCAGCAGTGCCGGGGGGTACAATGAGCAGTTCTTC.

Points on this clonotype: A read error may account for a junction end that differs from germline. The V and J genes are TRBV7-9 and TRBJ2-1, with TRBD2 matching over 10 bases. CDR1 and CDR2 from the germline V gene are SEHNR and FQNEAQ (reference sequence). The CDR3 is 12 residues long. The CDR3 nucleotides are TGTGCCAGCAGCTTTAGTAGCGGGGGGTCGGTCTTC. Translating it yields CASSFSSGGSVF.

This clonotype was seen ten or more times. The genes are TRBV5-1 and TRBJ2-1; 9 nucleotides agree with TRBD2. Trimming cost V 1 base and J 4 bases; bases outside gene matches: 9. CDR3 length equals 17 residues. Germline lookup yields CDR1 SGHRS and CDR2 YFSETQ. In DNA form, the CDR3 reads TGCGCCAGCAGCTTGCAGCAATCTAGCGGGATTTACAATGAGCAGTTCTTC. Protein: CASSLQQSSGIYNEQFF. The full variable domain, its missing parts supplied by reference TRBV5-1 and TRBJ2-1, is KAGVTQTPRYLIKTRGQQVTLSCSPISGHRSVSWYQQTPGQGLQFLFEYFSETQRNKGNFPGRFSGRQFSNSRSEMNVSTLELGDSALYLCASSLQQSSGIYNEQFFGPGTRLTVL.

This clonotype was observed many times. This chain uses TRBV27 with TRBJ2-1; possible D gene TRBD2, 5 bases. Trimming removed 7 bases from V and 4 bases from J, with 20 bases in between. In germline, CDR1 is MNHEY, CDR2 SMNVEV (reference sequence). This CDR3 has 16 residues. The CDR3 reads CASTQRTGNIYNEQFF. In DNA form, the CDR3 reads TGTGCCAGCACCCAAAGGACGGGGAATATTTACAATGAGCAGTTCTTC.

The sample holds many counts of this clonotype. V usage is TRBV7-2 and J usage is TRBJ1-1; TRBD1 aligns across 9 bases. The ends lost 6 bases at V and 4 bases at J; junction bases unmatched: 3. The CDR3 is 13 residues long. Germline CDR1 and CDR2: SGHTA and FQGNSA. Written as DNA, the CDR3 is TGTGCCAGCAGATGGGACAGGGTCACTGAAGCTTTCTTT. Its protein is CASRWDRVTEAFF.

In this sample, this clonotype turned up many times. The CDR3 DNA sequence: TGTGCCAGCAGCAGCGTCTCCGAGCAGTACGTC. As protein: CASSSVSEQYV. This chain links TRBV6-1 with TRBJ2-7; D is undetermined. CDR1 and CDR2 (germline): MNHNS, SASEGT. The CDR3 is made up of 11 amino acids. V lost 6 bases to trimming and J lost 6 bases, with 9 bases between them.

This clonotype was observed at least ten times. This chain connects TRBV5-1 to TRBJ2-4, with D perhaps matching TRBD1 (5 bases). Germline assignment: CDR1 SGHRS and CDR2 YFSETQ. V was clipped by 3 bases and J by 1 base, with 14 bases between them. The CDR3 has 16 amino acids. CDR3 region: CASSSERQSAKNIQYF. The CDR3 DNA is TGCGCCAGCAGCTCGGAACGACAGTCGGCCAAAAACATTCAGTACTTC.

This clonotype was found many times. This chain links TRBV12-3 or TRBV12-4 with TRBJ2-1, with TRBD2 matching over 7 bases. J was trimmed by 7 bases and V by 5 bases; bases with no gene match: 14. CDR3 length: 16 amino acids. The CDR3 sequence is CASSPGRGGRGNEQFF. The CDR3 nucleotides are TGTGCCAGCAGTCCAGGACGTGGAGGGCGGGGGAATGAGCAGTTCTTC.

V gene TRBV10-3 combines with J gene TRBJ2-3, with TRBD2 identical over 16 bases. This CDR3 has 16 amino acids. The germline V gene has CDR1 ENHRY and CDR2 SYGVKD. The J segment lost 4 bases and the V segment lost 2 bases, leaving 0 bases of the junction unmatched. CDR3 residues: CAISEGTSGGADTQYF. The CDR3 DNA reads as TGTGCCATCAGTGAGGGGACTAGCGGGGGGGCAGATACGCAGTATTTT.

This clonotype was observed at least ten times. CDR3 loop: CASSRDRFDTDTQYF. Written as DNA, the CDR3 is TGTGCCAGCAGCCGGGACAGGTTCGACACAGATACGCAGTATTTT. The chain combines TRBV7-2 with TRBJ2-3, with TRBD1 identical over 8 bases. Unmatched junction bases numbered 6, after V lost 5 bases and J lost 2 bases. Per the germline V gene, CDR1 is SGHTA and CDR2 is FQGNSA. There are 15 residues in the CDR3.

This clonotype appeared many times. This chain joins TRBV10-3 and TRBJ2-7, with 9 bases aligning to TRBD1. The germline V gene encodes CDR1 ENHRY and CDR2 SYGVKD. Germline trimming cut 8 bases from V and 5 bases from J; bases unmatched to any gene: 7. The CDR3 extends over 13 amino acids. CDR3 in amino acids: CAIGGTGQNEQYF. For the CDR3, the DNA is TGTGCCATCGGAGGGACAGGGCAGAACGAGCAGTACTTC.

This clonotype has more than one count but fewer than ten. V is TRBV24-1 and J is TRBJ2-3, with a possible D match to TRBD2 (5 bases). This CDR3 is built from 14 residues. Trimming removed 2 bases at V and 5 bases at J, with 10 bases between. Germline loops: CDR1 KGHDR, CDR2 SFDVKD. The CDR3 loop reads CATSDSRGGDTQYF. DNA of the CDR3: TGTGCCACCAGTGATTCCCGGGGTGGAGATACGCAGTATTTT.

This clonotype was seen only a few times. The chain's CDR3 is CASSFRDWGYTF. DNA for the CDR3: TGTGCCAGCAGTTTTAGGGACTGGGGCTACACCTTC. The V and J genes are TRBV28 and TRBJ1-2; the D gene is possibly TRBD1 (5 bases). The CDR3 spans 12 residues. From germline, CDR1 is MDHEN and CDR2 SYDVKM. V lost 3 bases, J lost 8 bases, and 10 bases lay in between.

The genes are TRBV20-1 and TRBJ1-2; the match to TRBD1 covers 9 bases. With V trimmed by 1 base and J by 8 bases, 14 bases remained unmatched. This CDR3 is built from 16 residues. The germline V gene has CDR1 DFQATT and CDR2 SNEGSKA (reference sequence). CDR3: CSARVITPGTGWGYTF. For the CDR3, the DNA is TGCAGTGCTAGAGTGATTACCCCCGGGACAGGGTGGGGCTACACCTTC.

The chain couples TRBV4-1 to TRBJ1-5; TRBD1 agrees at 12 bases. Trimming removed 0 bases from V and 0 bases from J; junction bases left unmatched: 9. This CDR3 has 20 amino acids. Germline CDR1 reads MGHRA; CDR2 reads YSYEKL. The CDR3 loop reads CASSQESGTGGRYSNQPQHF. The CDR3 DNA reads TGCGCCAGCAGCCAAGAGTCCGGGACAGGGGGCCGATATAGCAATCAGCCCCAGCATTTT.